Detailed here is one T cell receptor (beta chain). No antigen is known for it. This sample was included in a study of cytomegalovirus exposure and HLA in healthy donors. Study-wide results and limits: A later analysis linked a missense DCLRE1C variant to TCR beta V- and J-gene trimming.

PCR used 60 Vbeta primers and 13 Jbeta primers. Sequencing was performed with immunoSEQ multiplex PCR; in TCRdb, only in-frame clones are kept and a portion is missing. The table has approximately 120,000 clones, around 75% seen once. Healthy individuals who donated bone marrow served as the donors. Unrecorded immune exposure was likely among donors, who were nominally healthy when sampled. V dropped 4 bases and J dropped 3; count of bases not matched to a gene: 5. CDR3 length: 14 residues. Germline lookup yields CDR1 LGHNA and CDR2 YNFKEQ. This clonotype originated in a woman between 45 and 60 years old in good health and CMV-seropositive. Sequenced sample: PBMCs. The chain carries TRBV4-2 and TRBJ2-7, with 8 bases identical to TRBD1. The CDR3 bases are TGTGCCAGCAGCCTAGAGGACAGGGTCTACGAGCAGTACTTC. Residues: CASSLEDRVYEQYF.